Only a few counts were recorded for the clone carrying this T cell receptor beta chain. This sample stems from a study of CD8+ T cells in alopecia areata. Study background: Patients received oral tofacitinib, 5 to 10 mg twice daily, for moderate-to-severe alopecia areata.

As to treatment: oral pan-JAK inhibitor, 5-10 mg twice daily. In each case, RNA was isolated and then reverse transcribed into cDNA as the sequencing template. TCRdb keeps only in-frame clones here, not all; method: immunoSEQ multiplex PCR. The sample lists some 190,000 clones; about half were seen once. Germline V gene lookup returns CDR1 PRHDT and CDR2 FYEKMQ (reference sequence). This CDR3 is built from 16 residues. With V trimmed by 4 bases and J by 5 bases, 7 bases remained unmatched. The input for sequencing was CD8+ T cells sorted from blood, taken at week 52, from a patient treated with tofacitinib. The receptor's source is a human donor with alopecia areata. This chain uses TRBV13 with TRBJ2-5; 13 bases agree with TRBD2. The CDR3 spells CASSSGTSGVEETQYF. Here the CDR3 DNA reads TGTGCCAGCAGCTCCGGGACTAGCGGGGTTGAGGAGACCCAGTACTTC.